The 12 T cell receptor beta chains below were found in one sample sequenced in a study of cytomegalovirus exposure and HLA in healthy donors. TCRdb's copy holds only in-frame clones and misses some; the assay was immunoSEQ multiplex PCR. The sample gives 150,000 or so clones, roughly nine tenths of which show up once; approximately 10% is in the top ten. Source material: PBMCs. Source of these receptors: a woman younger than 35 in good health and CMV-seropositive.

V is TRBV5-6 and J is TRBJ2-7; D perhaps matches TRBD2 (7 bases). V was clipped by 5 bases and J by 2 bases, with 14 bases between them. CDR1 SGHDT and CDR2 YYEEEE come from the germline V gene. This CDR3 is built from 14 residues. CDR3 residues: CASRRGPLAYEQYF. CDR3 bases: TGTGCCAGCAGGCGGGGGCCCCTCGCCTACGAGCAGTACTTC.

The chain combines TRBV14 with TRBJ1-1; D might be TRBD1 (5 bases). This CDR3 is 16 amino acids long. The V end was cut by 1 base, the J end by 1 base, with 13 bases between. Looked up from germline, CDR1 is SGHDN and CDR2 is FVKESK. The CDR3 is CASSQGARAPNTEAFF. The CDR3 DNA follows: TGTGCCAGCAGCCAAGGGGCCAGGGCCCCGAACACTGAAGCTTTCTTT.

This rearrangement joins TRBV19 to TRBJ2-5, with a tentative D call TRBD2 (5 bases). The CDR3 runs to 15 residues. Trimming stripped 3 bases from V and 7 bases from J, with 18 bases between. Per the germline V gene, CDR1 is LNHDA and CDR2 is SQIVND (reference sequence). CDR3: CASSIAASGGGTQYF. CDR3 sequence (DNA): TGTGCCAGTAGTATCGCGGCCAGCGGTGGAGGGACCCAGTACTTC. Variable domain in full (rest from reference TRBV19 and TRBJ2-5): DGGITQSPKYLFRKEGQNVTLSCEQNLNHDAMYWYRQDPGQGLRLIYYSQIVNDFQKGDIAEGYSVSREKKESFPLTVTSAQKNPTAFYLCASSIAASGGGTQYFGPGTRLLVL.

The genes are TRBV5-1 and TRBJ1-2, with D perhaps matching TRBD1 (6 bases). The CDR3 has 13 residues. In germline, CDR1 is SGHRS, CDR2 YFSETQ. With 0 bases removed from V and 8 bases from J, the gap between germline ends came to 11 bases. Here the CDR3 reads CASSLDRAGGYTF. CDR3 in DNA: TGCGCCAGCAGCTTGGACAGGGCCGGAGGCTACACCTTC.

Worth noting for this clone: Other DNA sequences in the sample encode the same CDR3. The chain recombines TRBV9 with TRBJ1-2, with D possibly being TRBD1 (5 bases). V lost 0 bases and J lost 4, with 10 bases in between. The CDR3 contains 14 residues. Germline lookup yields CDR1 SGDLS and CDR2 YYNGEE. The CDR3 DNA reads TGTGCCAGCAGCGTAGGAACAGGAGTCTATGGCTACACCTTC. Protein: CASSVGTGVYGYTF.

The rearrangement uses TRBV5-6 and TRBJ1-2; TRBD1 is a possible D gene (5 bases). Per germline, CDR1 SGHDT and CDR2 YYEEEE. This CDR3 is 14 amino acids long. V was pared by 4 bases and J by 7 bases, with 17 bases between. CDR3 coding DNA: TGTGCCAGCAGCCGAAGCGGGGGGGTAGGTGGCTACACCTTC. Residues: CASSRSGGVGGYTF.

The rearrangement joins TRBV18 to TRBJ2-1, with 9 nucleotides matching TRBD2. CDR1 and CDR2 (germline): KGHSH, LQKENI. The CDR3 length is 16 residues. With V trimmed by 0 bases and J by 5 bases, 5 bases remained unmatched. The CDR3 nucleotides are TGTGCCAGCTCACCACCGGTAGCGGGGGTAGACAATGAGCAGTTCTTC. Translation: CASSPPVAGVDNEQFF.

J is TRBJ1-3 and V is TRBV6-6; 10 nucleotides agree with TRBD1. Germline loops: CDR1 MNHNY, CDR2 SVGAGI (reference sequence). The length of the CDR3 is 16 residues. The trim removed 6 bases at V and 0 bases at J, leaving 5 bases unmatched. This CDR3 is CASRRDRGFSGNTIYF. The CDR3 DNA follows: TGTGCCAGCAGGCGGGACAGGGGCTTCTCTGGAAACACCATATATTTT.

The chain uses TRBV13 and TRBJ1-2; 7 nucleotides agree with TRBD1. J gave up 2 bases and V 0 bases, and 0 bases lay outside the gene matches. The CDR3 spans 14 residues. Germline V CDR1 and CDR2: PRHDT, FYEKMQ (reference sequence). CDR3 DNA sequence: TGTGCCAGCAGCTTAGGGACAGGGAACTATGGCTACACCTTC. Residues: CASSLGTGNYGYTF.

V is TRBV5-4 and J is TRBJ2-3; 9 bases agree with TRBD1. This CDR3 is 16 amino acids long. Germline V gives CDR1 SGHNT, CDR2 YYREEE (reference sequence). Trimming at V came to 0 bases and at J to 0 bases, leaving 2 bases not matched to a gene. The CDR3 region is CASSLGGQGSTDTQYF. The CDR3, as DNA: TGTGCCAGCAGCTTGGGGGGACAGGGAAGCACAGATACGCAGTATTTT. Based on the CDR3 plus reference TRBV5-4 and TRBJ2-3, the full variable domain is ETGVTQSPTHLIKTRGQQVTLRCSSQSGHNTVSWYQQALGQGPQFIFQYYREEENGRGNFPPRFSGLQFPNYSSELNVNALELDDSALYLCASSLGGQGSTDTQYFGPGTRLTVL.

The chain is built from TRBV4-2 and TRBJ1-1; no clear D. The CDR3 spans 13 residues. Per the germline V gene, CDR1 is LGHNA and CDR2 is YNFKEQ. V was cut by 8 bases and J by 0 bases, with 10 bases left in between. For the CDR3, the DNA is TGTGCCAGCCAAAGCCTCATGAACACTGAAGCTTTCTTT. This translates into CASQSLMNTEAFF.

V is TRBV6-5 and J is TRBJ1-6; weak D call: TRBD1 (5 bases). CDR3 length equals 15 residues. Germline V gene lookup returns CDR1 MNHEY and CDR2 SVGAGI. Trimming shortened V by 6 bases and J by 6 bases, and 15 bases separated the two germline ends. As DNA, the CDR3 is TGTGCCAGCAGCTCGGGGGTTGGTACTAATTCACCCCTCCACTTT. Amino acid sequence: CASSSGVGTNSPLHF.